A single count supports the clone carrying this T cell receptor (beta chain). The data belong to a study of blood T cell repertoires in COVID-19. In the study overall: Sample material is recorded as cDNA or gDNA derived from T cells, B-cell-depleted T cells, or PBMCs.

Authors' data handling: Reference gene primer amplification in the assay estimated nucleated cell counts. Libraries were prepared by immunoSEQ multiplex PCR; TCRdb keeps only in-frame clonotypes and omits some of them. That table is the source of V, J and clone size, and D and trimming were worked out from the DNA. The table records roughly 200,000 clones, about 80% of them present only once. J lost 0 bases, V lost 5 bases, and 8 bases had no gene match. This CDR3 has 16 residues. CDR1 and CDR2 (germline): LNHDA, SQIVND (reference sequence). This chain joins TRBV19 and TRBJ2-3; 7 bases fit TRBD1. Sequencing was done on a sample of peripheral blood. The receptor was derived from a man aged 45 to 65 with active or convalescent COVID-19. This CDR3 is CASSPWTGPSTDTQYF. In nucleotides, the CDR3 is TGTGCCAGTAGTCCATGGACAGGCCCTAGCACAGATACGCAGTATTTT.